A selection of T cell receptor beta chains follows, all from one sample in a study of blood T cell repertoires in COVID-19. Assay: immunoSEQ multiplex PCR; the TCRdb copy retains only in-frame clones and omits some. The sample shows over 50,000 clones, 88% of them seen only once. Sequencing was carried out using peripheral blood. Every receptor here comes from a human donor in a cohort sampled during active COVID-19. Each CDR3 is given with its conserved first and last residue. The D gene is left open where the match is weak. Not all rows give a size; the values are once, few, many and, for expanded clones, a class.

>TRBJ2-5|NA|TRBD2|TRBV2
TGTGCCAGCAGGGAGCTAGCGGAAGAGACCCAGTACTTC
CASRELAEETQYF
>TRBJ2-1|NA|TRBD2|TRBV30
TGTGCCTGGAGTCCCCTCGCGCGGGAGAGGGCTGAGCAGTTCTTC
CAWSPLARERAEQFF
>TRBJ1-6|NA|NA|TRBV6-2/TRBV6-3
TGTGCCAGCAGTTTGATCCGACAGGACCGAGGATCACCCCTCCACTTT
CASSLIRQDRGSPLHF
>TRBJ2-5|NA|TRBD2|TRBV7-2
TGTGCCAGCAGCTTACGCGGGGGGAACCAAGAGACCCAGTACTTC
CASSLRGGNQETQYF
>TRBJ2-7|NA|TRBD1|TRBV6-6
TGTGCCAGCAGTTTTTACAGGGGCCAATCCTACGAGCAGTACTTC
CASSFYRGQSYEQYF
>TRBJ1-2|NA|TRBD1|TRBV7-2
TGTGCCAGCAGCTCGGGACAGCCGCCTAAGTACTACACCTTC
CASSSGQPPKYYTF
>TRBJ1-4|NA|TRBD1|TRBV6-1
TGTGCCAGCAGTGAAGGTCTTTGGACAGGGGGTAATGAAAAACTGTTTTTT
CASSEGLWTGGNEKLFF
>TRBJ2-7|once|TRBD2|TRBV5-4
TGTGCCAGCAGCTACGGGACTAGCGGGGGGGCCGCGCAGTACTTC
CASSYGTSGGAAQYF
>TRBJ1-6|once|NA|TRBV28
TGTGCCAGCAGGTTCAGGACAAACGACAATTCACCCCTCCACTTT
CASRFRTNDNSPLHF
>TRBJ2-2|NA|NA|TRBV5-1
TGCGCCAGCAGCTTGGTTAGGGGCGACACCGGGGAGCTGTTTTTT
CASSLVRGDTGELFF
>TRBJ2-7|many|TRBD2|TRBV6-2/TRBV6-3
TGTGCCAGCAGTCGACTAGCGGGAGGAGACGAGCAGTACTTC
CASSRLAGGDEQYF
>TRBJ2-5|NA|NA|TRBV7-2
TGTGCCAGCAGCTTACTTGGGGGGACCGCCCAAGAGACCCAGTACTTC
CASSLLGGTAQETQYF
>TRBJ1-1|NA|NA|TRBV7-2
TGTGCCAGCAGCATAAGACAGGCCGTGGGGGTGAACACTGAAGCTTTCTTT
CASSIRQAVGVNTEAFF
>TRBJ1-5|NA|TRBD1|TRBV28
TGTGCCAGCAGAGGACAGGGTCGTGGATATAGCAATCAGCCCCAGCATTTT
CASRGQGRGYSNQPQHF
>TRBJ2-1|NA|TRBD2|TRBV5-4
TGTGCCAGCAGCCGGACTAGCGGGAGGGCGGGGAATGAGCAGTTCTTC
CASSRTSGRAGNEQFF
>TRBJ1-4|NA|NA|TRBV4-1
TGCGCCAGCAGCCGAGGCATGGCGGTCCAAGTAGAACTGTTTTTT
CASSRGMAVQVELFF
>TRBJ1-1|NA|NA|TRBV6-1
TGTGCCAGCAGTGAAAGGCGGGATCTGAACACTGAAGCTTTCTTT
CASSERRDLNTEAFF
>TRBJ2-3|NA|TRBD2|TRBV5-1
TGCGCCAGCAGCGCCACCGGGACTAGCTTCACAGATACGCAGTATTTT
CASSATGTSFTDTQYF
>TRBJ1-2|once|NA|TRBV7-9
TGTGCCAGCAGCCGGGACATTTTTGGCTACACCTTC
CASSRDIFGYTF
>TRBJ1-4|NA|NA|TRBV7-2
TGTGCCAGCAGCTCGCGCACAGCCTCGGGGGAAAAACTGTTTTTT
CASSSRTASGEKLFF
>TRBJ1-6|NA|NA|TRBV11-2
TGTGCCAGCAGCTTGGGGGGGGTTAATTCACCCCTCCACTTT
CASSLGGVNSPLHF
>TRBJ1-1|NA|NA|TRBV6-1
TGTGCCAGCAGTGAGAACGGCAGGGCAGCTTTCTTT
CASSENGRAAFF
>TRBJ1-3|NA|NA|TRBV6-5
TGTGCCAGCAGTTACACAGTCTCTGGAAACACCATATATTTT
CASSYTVSGNTIYF
>TRBJ1-1|NA|NA|TRBV9
TGTGCCAGCAGCTCAGGCACAGGGAACATGAACACTGAAGCTTTCTTT
CASSSGTGNMNTEAFF
>TRBJ2-7|NA|NA|TRBV9
TGTGCCAGCAGCCCTATCGCTGACAGGACCTACGAGCAGTACTTC
CASSPIADRTYEQYF
>TRBJ2-1|once|NA|TRBV18
TGTGCCAGCTCGCCCTACGACAGGACCTACAATGAGCAGTTCTTC
CASSPYDRTYNEQFF
>TRBJ2-1|NA|TRBD2|TRBV5-1
TGCGCCAGCAGCTTGTATCGCGGGGGAGACAATGAGCAGTTCTTC
CASSLYRGGDNEQFF
>TRBJ2-1|once|TRBD2|TRBV29-1
TGCAGCGTTGAAGATCGTCTAGCGGGCTACAATGAGCAGTTCTTC
CSVEDRLAGYNEQFF
>TRBJ1-6|NA|TRBD1|TRBV7-2
TGTGCCAGCAGCTTAGTGGGGGGCGGGACAGGGAATTCACCCCTCCACTTT
CASSLVGGGTGNSPLHF
>TRBJ1-5|once|NA|TRBV19
TGTGCCAGTAGATCGGGCAATCAGCCCCAGCATTTT
CASRSGNQPQHF
>TRBJ1-1|NA|NA|TRBV6-5
TGTGCCAGCAGTTTCCATCGGACAGAGAACACTGAAGCTTTCTTT
CASSFHRTENTEAFF
>TRBJ1-2|NA|TRBD1|TRBV14
TGTGCCAGCAGCCGAGGACAGGGGGCGCATTATGGCTACACCTTC
CASSRGQGAHYGYTF
>TRBJ2-7|once|NA|TRBV3-1/TRBV3-2
TGTGCCAGCAGCCAAGTCGGGAGCTCCTACGAGCAGTACTTC
CASSQVGSSYEQYF
>TRBJ2-5|NA|TRBD1|TRBV11-2
TGTGCCAGCAGCCTCATATTGGGACAGCAAGAGACCCAGTACTTC
CASSLILGQQETQYF
>TRBJ1-2|NA|TRBD1|TRBV5-1
TGCGCCAGCAGCCTGACAGGGGGCGGTTACTATGGCTACACCTTC
CASSLTGGGYYGYTF
>TRBJ2-1|NA|NA|TRBV5-1
TGCGCCAGCAGTTTGTCAAATGAGCAGTTCTTC
CASSLSNEQFF
>TRBJ2-5|few|NA|TRBV5-1
TGCGCCAGCAGCTTGGGGGGGCAGTCGGTGGAGACCCAGTACTTC
CASSLGGQSVETQYF
>TRBJ2-2|NA|NA|TRBV29-1
TGCAGCGCACAGGGTCCGGGAAACGGGGAGCTGTTTTTT
CSAQGPGNGELFF
>TRBJ2-7|NA|TRBD2|TRBV6-2/TRBV6-3
TGTGCCAGCAGTTACTCTGGCGGGGGAGGATACGAGCAGTACTTC
CASSYSGGGGYEQYF
>TRBJ2-3|once|TRBD1|TRBV4-3
TGCGCCAGCAGCCAAAGGGGGCTCGGCACAGATACGCAGTATTTT
CASSQRGLGTDTQYF
>TRBJ2-1|NA|NA|TRBV7-6
TGTGCCAGCAGCCCAACTAGCTCTTCACCCTACAATGAGCAGTTCTTC
CASSPTSSSPYNEQFF
>TRBJ2-3|NA|NA|TRBV29-1
TGCAGCGTTGTGCGGAATCCTCCCACAGATACGCAGTATTTT
CSVVRNPPTDTQYF
>TRBJ2-5|NA|TRBD1|TRBV5-1
TGCGCCAGCAGCCCAGGACAGGGCCGTAATTTTGAGACCCAGTACTTC
CASSPGQGRNFETQYF